Listed below are T cell receptor beta chains from one sample, sequenced in a study of CD8 T cells in ankylosing spondylitis. MiXCR was run by TCRdb on the 5' RACE reads, yielding one entry per CDR3 protein. The repertoire consists of about 360,000 distinct CDR3 sequences, with roughly 22% occurring once and the leading ten covering around 13%. Sequenced material: blood, either unsorted or a sorted T cell fraction (not recorded which). The receptors come from a male donor with ankylosing spondylitis or in good health (not recorded which). CDR3s include the opening cysteine and the closing phenylalanine or tryptophan. The D gene is left open where the match is weak. For some rows the clone size is stated as once, few or many, or as a class when expanded; others skip it.

size	D	length	V	J	CDR3	DNA
many	-	11	TRBV5-1	TRBJ1-1	CASSLGSGAFF	TGCGCCAGCAGCTTGGGGTCCGGGGCTTTCTTT
-	-	18	TRBV15	TRBJ2-2	CATSRHYRTDDEPGELFF	TGTGCCACCAGCAGACACTATCGGACCGATGACGAACCCGGGGAGCTGTTTTTT
-	-	15	TRBV20-1	TRBJ2-1	CSARKTGSSYNEQFF	TGCAGTGCTAGAAAAACAGGGAGCTCCTACAATGAGCAGTTCTTC
-	TRBD2	14	TRBV20-1	TRBJ2-5	CSASPGLAGETQYF	TGCAGTGCCTCACCGGGACTAGCGGGAGAGACCCAGTACTTC
few	TRBD1	14	TRBV27	TRBJ2-1	CASSRQGVYNEQFF	TGTGCCAGCAGTCGACAGGGGGTCTACAATGAGCAGTTCTTC
-	-	15	TRBV12-3/TRBV12-4	TRBJ2-4	CAGRDVGLAKNIQYF	TGTGCCGGCAGGGACGTCGGACTAGCCAAAAACATTCAGTACTTC
few	-	13	TRBV2	TRBJ2-7	CASNQGDWYEQYF	TGTGCCAGCAACCAAGGGGACTGGTACGAGCAGTACTTC
-	-	14	TRBV20-1	TRBJ2-1	CSARFRVSFNEQFF	TGCAGTGCTAGGTTCAGGGTTTCTTTCAATGAGCAGTTCTTC
few	-	13	TRBV12-3/TRBV12-4	TRBJ1-2	CASSPSGAKGYTF	TGTGCCAGCAGTCCCAGCGGGGCCAAGGGCTACACCTTC
few	TRBD1	17	TRBV10-3	TRBJ1-1	CAISESRQGAGSTEAFF	TGTGCCATCAGTGAGTCGAGACAGGGGGCTGGGAGCACTGAAGCTTTCTTT
few	-	17	TRBV10-3	TRBJ2-3	CAISAHRDGDSTDTQYF	TGTGCCATCAGTGCGCACAGGGACGGAGATAGCACAGATACGCAGTATTTT
few	-	14	TRBV27	TRBJ1-1	CASIPNVLNTEAFF	TGTGCCAGCATCCCTAATGTGCTGAACACTGAAGCTTTCTTT
-	TRBD1	15	TRBV11-2	TRBJ2-7	CASSIGQGAGYEQYF	TGTGCCAGCAGCATCGGACAGGGAGCCGGCTACGAGCAGTACTTC
few	-	15	TRBV13	TRBJ2-7	CASSLFSSGTYEQYF	TGTGCCAGCAGCTTATTCTCGTCTGGGACCTACGAGCAGTACTTC
-	-	12	TRBV18	TRBJ2-1	CASAPGSAEQFF	TGTGCCAGCGCCCCAGGGTCCGCTGAGCAGTTCTTC
few	-	15	TRBV29-1	TRBJ2-3	CSVEDLIGPIDTQYF	TGCAGCGTTGAAGATCTTATAGGGCCAATAGATACGCAGTATTTT
-	-	12	TRBV29-1	TRBJ2-7	CSVEENHYEQYF	TGCAGCGTTGAAGAAAACCACTACGAGCAGTACTTC
-	TRBD1	15	TRBV11-2	TRBJ2-1	CASSPDRATYNEQFF	TGTGCCAGCAGCCCCGACAGGGCGACCTACAATGAGCAGTTCTTC
-	-	16	TRBV4-1	TRBJ2-7	CASSPEMGGPIYEQYF	TGCGCCAGCAGCCCAGAGATGGGGGGACCAATCTACGAGCAGTACTTC
-	-	14	TRBV30	TRBJ1-2	CAWSVWGQVYGYTF	TGTGCCTGGAGTGTATGGGGGCAGGTCTATGGCTACACCTTC
few	TRBD1	12	TRBV27	TRBJ2-7	CAVGTGDYEQYF	TGTGCAGTCGGGACAGGGGACTACGAGCAGTACTTC
few	-	13	TRBV5-1	TRBJ2-7	CASSFGTPNEQYF	TGCGCCAGCAGCTTTGGAACTCCCAACGAGCAGTACTTC
-	-	15	TRBV9	TRBJ2-7	CASSVGKGSMGEQYF	TGTGCCAGCAGCGTAGGCAAGGGGTCAATGGGCGAGCAGTACTTC
-	TRBD2	14	TRBV29-1	TRBJ2-3	CSGEAGYPPDTQYF	TGCAGTGGGGAAGCGGGGTATCCCCCCGATACGCAGTATTTT
few	TRBD2	16	TRBV7-2	TRBJ2-3	CASSLVLAGGTDTQYF	TGTGCCAGCAGCTTAGTTCTAGCGGGAGGCACAGATACGCAGTATTTT
few	-	12	TRBV7-9	TRBJ2-1	CASSGQPREQFF	TGTGCCAGCAGCGGACAGCCCCGTGAGCAGTTCTTC
many	-	13	TRBV29-1	TRBJ2-2	CSVAQGNTGELFF	TGCAGCGTTGCCCAGGGGAACACCGGGGAGCTGTTTTTT
-	-	14	TRBV28	TRBJ2-7	CASSLMDRSYEQYF	TGTGCCAGCAGTTTAATGGACAGATCCTACGAGCAGTACTTC
-	TRBD1	14	TRBV6-5	TRBJ1-6	CASIKDRVGSPLHF	TGTGCCAGCATTAAGGACAGGGTTGGTTCACCCCTCCACTTT
-	-	16	TRBV2	TRBJ2-7	CASSEAAATAIYEQYF	TGTGCCAGCAGTGAAGCAGCGGCGACAGCGATCTACGAGCAGTACTTC
-	TRBD2	16	TRBV20-1	TRBJ2-5	CSARDPGLAAQETQYF	TGCAGTGCTAGAGACCCTGGACTAGCCGCCCAAGAGACCCAGTACTTC
many	-	11	TRBV12-3/TRBV12-4	TRBJ2-3	CASTGSVTQYF	TGTGCCAGCACAGGGTCGGTGACGCAGTATTTT
few	-	15	TRBV7-9	TRBJ2-3	CASSPSGPGEDTQYF	TGTGCCAGCAGCCCCAGTGGACCCGGGGAAGATACGCAGTATTTT
few	TRBD2	15	TRBV2	TRBJ2-7	CASSEFQGGIYEQYF	TGTGCCAGCAGTGAGTTTCAGGGAGGGATATACGAGCAGTACTTC
few	-	17	TRBV4-1	TRBJ2-3	CASSQGASRELPDTQYF	TGCGCCAGCAGCCAAGGTGCAAGCAGGGAGTTACCAGATACGCAGTATTTT
-	TRBD2	15	TRBV20-1	TRBJ2-5	CSARDGKSGEETQYF	TGCAGTGCTAGAGATGGGAAGAGCGGGGAAGAGACCCAGTACTTC
-	TRBD1	13	TRBV2	TRBJ2-7	CASRQGDLYEQYF	TGTGCCAGTAGACAGGGAGACCTTTACGAGCAGTACTTC
-	-	13	TRBV24-1	TRBJ2-1	CATSDLGWGEQFF	TGTGCCACCAGTGATTTGGGTTGGGGTGAGCAGTTCTTC
-	-	13	TRBV5-1	TRBJ2-7	CASSSTSGAEQYF	TGCGCCAGCAGCTCCACCTCAGGGGCCGAGCAGTACTTC
many	-	14	TRBV29-1	TRBJ2-3	CSVEDYLDRDTQYF	TGCAGCGTTGAGGACTACCTTGACAGAGATACGCAGTATTTT
-	TRBD2	16	TRBV7-9	TRBJ2-5	CASSLPIAGGRETQYF	TGTGCCAGCAGCTTACCGATAGCGGGGGGGCGAGAGACCCAGTACTTC
-	-	13	TRBV29-1	TRBJ1-1	CSVEIQADTEAFF	TGCAGCGTTGAAATCCAGGCCGACACTGAAGCTTTCTTT
-	-	18	TRBV11-1	TRBJ2-5	CASSTPQWVQGHQETQYF	TGTGCCAGCAGCACCCCACAATGGGTGCAGGGCCACCAAGAGACCCAGTACTTC
few	-	13	TRBV6-5	TRBJ1-2	CASSYTGNYGYTF	TGTGCCAGCAGTTACACGGGGAACTATGGCTACACCTTC
few	-	15	TRBV27	TRBJ2-1	CASSSRQSSYNEQFF	TGTGCCAGCAGTTCGCGACAAAGCTCCTACAATGAGCAGTTCTTC
few	TRBD1	14	TRBV4-1	TRBJ2-1	CASSEQGASNEQFF	TGCGCCAGCTCAGAACAGGGGGCTAGTAATGAGCAGTTCTTC
many	-	12	TRBV20-1	TRBJ1-1	CSVWEADTEAFF	TGCAGTGTGTGGGAAGCGGACACTGAAGCTTTCTTT
-	TRBD2	14	TRBV3-1	TRBJ2-5	CASRGGWPEETQYF	TGTGCCAGTCGGGGAGGGTGGCCGGAAGAGACCCAGTACTTC